One sample yielded the 5 T cell receptor beta chains listed below, sequenced in a study of blood T cell repertoires in COVID-19. TCRdb's copy holds only in-frame clones and misses some; the assay was immunoSEQ multiplex PCR. The sample consists of under 50,000 clones, about 90% of them appearing once. The sample comprised peripheral blood. These receptors all come from a woman aged 40 to 50 with acute or convalescent COVID-19.

The rearrangement links TRBV27 to TRBJ2-3; no firm D call. V lost 1 base, J lost 1 base, and 6 bases lay in between. The CDR3 runs 14 residues. Germline CDR1 is MNHEY and CDR2 is SMNVEV (reference sequence). Here the CDR3 reads CASSLWLGTDTQYF. The CDR3 DNA sequence: TGTGCCAGCAGTTTATGGCTTGGCACAGATACGCAGTATTTT.

The genes are TRBV27 and TRBJ1-5; no clear D. Trimming cost V 0 bases and J 9 bases, with 12 bases left between them. Per the germline V gene, CDR1 is MNHEY and CDR2 is SMNVEV (reference sequence). The CDR3 spans 14 residues. CDR3 sequence reads: CASSLSPNQWPQHF. The CDR3 DNA reads TGTGCCAGCAGTTTATCGCCAAACCAGTGGCCCCAGCATTTT.

The chain recombines TRBV24-1 with TRBJ2-3, with 12 bases matching TRBD1. The CDR3 has 17 residues. CDR1 is KGHDR and CDR2 is SFDVKD in the germline V gene. Unmatched junction bases numbered 8, after V lost 3 bases and J lost 5 bases. DNA of the CDR3: TGTGCCACCAGTGATCAGGGACAGGGGGCGCGAAAAGATACGCAGTATTTT. Translation: CATSDQGQGARKDTQYF.

J is TRBJ1-4 and V is TRBV5-5, with D maybe TRBD1 (6 bases). V lost 3 bases and J lost 4, with 13 bases in between. The CDR3 runs to 15 residues. Germline assignment: CDR1 SGHKS and CDR2 YYEKEE (reference sequence). The CDR3 loop reads CASSSQGRINEKLFF. The CDR3 nucleotides are TGTGCCAGCAGCTCACAGGGCCGAATTAATGAAAAACTGTTTTTT.

The chain joins TRBV29-1 to TRBJ2-7, with a weak D call TRBD2 (5 bases). Germline loops: CDR1 SQVTM, CDR2 ANQGSEA. The V and J ends lost 6 bases and 2 bases respectively, with 11 bases between them. The CDR3 has 12 amino acids. In DNA form, the CDR3 reads TGCAGCGTCAAGGACGGGACCTACGAGCAGTACTTC. This encodes CSVKDGTYEQYF.